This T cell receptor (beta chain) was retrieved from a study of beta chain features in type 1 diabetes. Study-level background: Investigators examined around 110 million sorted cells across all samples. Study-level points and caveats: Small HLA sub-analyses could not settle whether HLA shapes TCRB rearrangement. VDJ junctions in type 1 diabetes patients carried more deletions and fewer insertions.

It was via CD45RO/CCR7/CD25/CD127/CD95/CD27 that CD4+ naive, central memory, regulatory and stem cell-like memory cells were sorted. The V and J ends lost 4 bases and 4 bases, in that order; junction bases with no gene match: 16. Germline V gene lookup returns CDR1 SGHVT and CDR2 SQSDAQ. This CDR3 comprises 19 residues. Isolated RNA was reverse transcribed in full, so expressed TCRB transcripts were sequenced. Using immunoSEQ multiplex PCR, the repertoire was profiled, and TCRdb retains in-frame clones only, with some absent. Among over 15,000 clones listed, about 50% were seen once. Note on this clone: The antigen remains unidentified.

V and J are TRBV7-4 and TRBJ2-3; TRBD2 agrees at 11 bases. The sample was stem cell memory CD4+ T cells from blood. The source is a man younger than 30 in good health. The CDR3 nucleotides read TGTGCCAGCAGCTGGGTAGGGGACCGACTAGCGGGGTTGGCAGATACGCAGTATTTT. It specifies CASSWVGDRLAGLADTQYF.